Listed below are T cell receptor beta chains from one sample, sequenced in a study of T cell changes during pregnancy in multiple sclerosis. Some clones are missing from TCRdb's copy, which holds only in-frame ones; the method was immunoSEQ multiplex PCR. This sample has roughly 90,000 clones, with around 93% found just once. The sequencing here drew on peripheral blood, taken before pregnancy. The receptors come from a female donor with multiple sclerosis, enrolled in a pregnancy study. Each CDR3 is given with its conserved first and last residue. A D gene is named only where the DNA matches it firmly. Rows give clone size only sometimes, using once, few, many, or a class for an expanded clone.

d_gene	v_gene	j_gene	abundance	CDR3aa	CDR3nt
TRBD1	TRBV6-5	TRBJ2-3	NA	CASSYGWNRGTDTQYF	TGTGCCAGCAGTTACGGGTGGAACAGGGGGACAGATACGCAGTATTTT
TRBD1	TRBV7-7	TRBJ2-3	NA	CASSLGTGSTDTQYF	TGTGCCAGCAGCTTGGGGACAGGGAGCACAGATACGCAGTATTTT
NA	TRBV5-1	TRBJ2-3	NA	CASSEGLTTDTQYF	TGCGCCAGCAGCGAGGGACTTACCACAGATACGCAGTATTTT
NA	TRBV20-1	TRBJ1-2	NA	CSAHRDYGYTF	TGCAGTGCTCACAGGGACTATGGCTACACCTTC
TRBD1	TRBV19	TRBJ2-1	NA	CASSIRTGSSYNEQFF	TGTGCCAGTAGTATAAGGACAGGGAGCTCCTACAATGAGCAGTTCTTC
TRBD2	TRBV27	TRBJ2-5	NA	CASSLIAGQHQETQYF	TGTGCCAGCAGTTTAATAGCGGGGCAACACCAAGAGACCCAGTACTTC
NA	TRBV29-1	TRBJ2-5	once	CSVDPFEGSPNF	TGCAGCGTTGACCCCTTCGAGGGATCCCCCAACTTC
NA	TRBV11-2	TRBJ2-5	once	CASSSGGGETQYF	TGTGCCAGCAGCTCCGGGGGAGGAGAGACCCAGTACTTC
TRBD1	TRBV10-3	TRBJ1-4	NA	CAIRQTGVNEKLFF	TGTGCCATCAGGCAGACAGGGGTTAATGAAAAACTGTTTTTT
NA	TRBV7-2	TRBJ1-2	NA	CASSIRTNYGYTF	TGTGCCAGCAGCATTAGAACTAACTATGGCTACACCTTC
NA	TRBV11-2	TRBJ1-1	NA	CASSLGPGAFF	TGTGCCAGCAGCTTAGGCCCCGGGGCTTTCTTT
TRBD1	TRBV27	TRBJ1-5	NA	CASSLSGQGGSNQPQHF	TGTGCCAGCAGTCTAAGCGGACAGGGAGGGAGCAATCAGCCCCAGCATTTT
TRBD1	TRBV28	TRBJ1-4	NA	CASETGGPTNEKLFF	TGTGCCAGCGAAACAGGGGGCCCGACTAATGAAAAACTGTTTTTT
TRBD1	TRBV7-3	TRBJ2-7	few	CASSLDRAHEQYF	TGTGCCAGCAGCTTGGACAGGGCCCACGAGCAGTACTTC
TRBD1	TRBV7-3	TRBJ1-2	NA	CASSLDRAYGYTF	TGTGCCAGCAGCTTGGACAGGGCCTATGGCTACACCTTC
TRBD1	TRBV4-1	TRBJ2-2	NA	CASSQGPERTGDTGELFF	TGCGCCAGCAGCCAAGGCCCAGAAAGGACAGGAGACACCGGGGAGCTGTTTTTT
TRBD1	TRBV5-1	TRBJ2-3	NA	CASSRETGQSGDTQYF	TGCGCCAGCAGCAGGGAGACAGGGCAATCGGGGGATACGCAGTATTTT
NA	TRBV30	TRBJ2-3	NA	CAWSARRGSTDTQYF	TGTGCCTGGAGTGCTAGGCGCGGGAGCACAGATACGCAGTATTTT
NA	TRBV7-8	TRBJ2-7	NA	CASSLPRGEQYF	TGTGCCAGCAGCTTACCCCGGGGCGAGCAGTACTTC
NA	TRBV14	TRBJ2-3	NA	CASSQGERVTDTQYF	TGTGCCAGCAGCCAAGGGGAGCGGGTTACAGATACGCAGTATTTT
TRBD1	TRBV13	TRBJ1-2	NA	CASSSLDREDGYTF	TGTGCCAGCAGCTCCCTGGACAGGGAGGATGGCTACACCTTC
TRBD1	TRBV28	TRBJ1-3	NA	CASKPTGTGNTIYF	TGTGCCAGCAAACCGACAGGGACTGGAAACACCATATATTTT
NA	TRBV4-3	TRBJ2-2	NA	CASSQDSSGSTGELFF	TGCGCCAGCAGCCAAGATTCCTCCGGGAGTACCGGGGAGCTGTTTTTT
TRBD2	TRBV5-5	TRBJ2-5	NA	CASRLAGGSWGTQYF	TGTGCCAGTAGACTAGCGGGAGGTAGTTGGGGGACCCAGTACTTC
NA	TRBV18	TRBJ1-1	NA	CATRRAGQTEAFF	TGTGCCACCCGACGGGCGGGGCAAACTGAAGCTTTCTTT
TRBD2	TRBV7-9	TRBJ2-7	NA	CASSSGGASGMYEQYF	TGTGCCAGCAGCTCAGGAGGAGCTAGCGGGATGTACGAGCAGTACTTC
TRBD1	TRBV5-5	TRBJ1-2	NA	CASSLGVLGQGEENYGYTF	TGTGCCAGCAGCTTGGGGGTGTTGGGACAGGGGGAGGAAAACTATGGCTACACCTTC
TRBD1	TRBV7-9	TRBJ2-3	NA	CASSLGQGYTDTQYF	TGTGCCAGCAGCTTAGGACAGGGGTACACAGATACGCAGTATTTT
TRBD1	TRBV6-1	TRBJ1-5	few	CASSLDRGNQPQHF	TGTGCCAGCAGCTTAGACAGGGGAAATCAGCCCCAGCATTTT
TRBD2	TRBV6-1	TRBJ2-1	NA	CASSELWWREGGGEQFF	TGTGCCAGCAGTGAACTCTGGTGGCGGGAGGGTGGAGGTGAGCAGTTCTTC
TRBD1	TRBV5-8	TRBJ2-1	NA	CASSLATGGFYNEQFF	TGTGCCAGCAGCTTGGCCACAGGGGGCTTCTACAATGAGCAGTTCTTC
NA	TRBV6-5	TRBJ1-3	once	CASRPSSGNTIYF	TGTGCCAGCAGACCCAGCTCTGGAAACACCATATATTTT
TRBD1	TRBV9	TRBJ1-4	NA	CASSETGGQGEKLFF	TGTGCCAGCAGCGAAACCGGAGGACAGGGAGAAAAACTGTTTTTT
TRBD2	TRBV7-2	TRBJ2-1	NA	CASSLSSGGGQEQFF	TGTGCCAGCAGCTTATCTAGCGGGGGGGGGCAGGAGCAGTTCTTC
TRBD1	TRBV12-5	TRBJ1-4	NA	CASGPQGQGGEKLFF	TGTGCTAGTGGTCCCCAGGGACAGGGAGGAGAAAAACTGTTTTTT
TRBD1	TRBV7-9	TRBJ2-5	once	CASSAWDSQETQYF	TGTGCCAGCAGCGCGTGGGACAGTCAAGAGACCCAGTACTTC